A single sample is the source of the 17 T cell receptor beta chains below, sequenced in a study of PD-1 blockade in classical Hodgkin lymphoma. Profiled with immunoSEQ multiplex PCR; TCRdb holds only in-frame clones, not every one. The table shows around 31,000 clones, with under 90% occurring only once. As for time point: cycle 4 day 1 (C4D1), after five to seven weeks of nivolumab. Autologous stem cell transplantation was followed by relapse in every patient, and brentuximab vedotin exposure varied. Negative magnetic selection isolated CD4+ T cells from thawed PBMCs. The material sequenced was CD4+ T cells from blood, taken before the fourth cycle of nivolumab. The receptor source for this set is a human donor with classical Hodgkin lymphoma.

V and J are TRBV28 and TRBJ2-7, with 7 bases fitting TRBD1. The CDR3 is made up of 15 amino acids. The V segment lost 5 bases and the J segment 4 bases; nucleotides outside the gene matches: 11. Germline lookup yields CDR1 MDHEN and CDR2 SYDVKM. CDR3 sequence (DNA): TGTGCCAGCAGTCCTCCGACAGGGTGGGCATACGAGCAGTACTTC. This sequence encodes CASSPPTGWAYEQYF.

This clone was detected only once. The chain links TRBV19 to TRBJ2-4; the D gene is possibly TRBD1 (6 bases). Looked up from germline, CDR1 is LNHDA and CDR2 is SQIVND (reference sequence). Between the trimmed V and J ends, which lost 3 bases and 2 bases, there was a span of 17 bases. The length of the CDR3 is 17 residues. CDR3 in amino acids: CASSIPAGVKSKNIQYF. In DNA, the CDR3 is TGTGCCAGTAGTATTCCGGCAGGGGTTAAGTCCAAAAACATTCAGTACTTC.

The chain's CDR3 is CAWSLVWGTEAFF. CDR3 DNA: TGTGCCTGGAGTTTGGTGTGGGGAACTGAAGCTTTCTTT. The V call is TRBV30, the J call TRBJ1-1, with unresolved D. V dropped 2 bases and J dropped 5 bases, with 12 bases sitting between them. The CDR3 consists of 13 residues. The germline CDR1 and CDR2 sequences are GTSNPN and SVGIG (reference sequence). The complete variable domain, with remaining parts taken from reference TRBV30 and TRBJ1-1, reads SQTIHQWPATLVQPVGSPLSLECTVEGTSNPNLYWYRQAAGRGLQLLFYSVGIGQISSEVPQNLSASRPQDRQFILSSKKLLLSDSGFYLCAWSLVWGTEAFFGQGTRLTVV.

V is TRBV10-3 and J is TRBJ2-3, with D possibly matching TRBD2 (6 bases). Trimming removed 6 bases at V and 0 bases at J, with 13 bases between. The CDR3 is 15 amino acids. Germline lookup yields CDR1 ENHRY and CDR2 SYGVKD. Written as DNA, the CDR3 is TGTGCCATCAGAGAGGGACTCACTAGCACAGATACGCAGTATTTT. It encodes CAIREGLTSTDTQYF.

This rearrangement joins TRBV6-6 to TRBJ2-7; D is unresolved. Germline V gene lookup returns CDR1 MNHNY and CDR2 SVGAGI (reference sequence). V was trimmed by 2 bases and J by 0 bases, leaving 2 bases between them. CDR3 size: 12 residues. CDR3 amino acids: CASSYNSYEQYF. CDR3 DNA sequence: TGTGCCAGCAGTTACAACTCCTACGAGCAGTACTTC.

There are a few counts of this clone. The rearrangement links TRBV29-1 to TRBJ1-2, with a possible D match to TRBD1 (5 bases). The CDR3 is 16 amino acids. V shed 3 bases and J shed 2 bases, with 19 bases lying between them. From germline, CDR1 is SQVTM and CDR2 ANQGSEA. The CDR3 is CSVDWAGNTENYGYTF. DNA for the CDR3: TGCAGCGTTGATTGGGCAGGGAATACTGAAAACTATGGCTACACCTTC.

The CDR3 region is CASSPTSVFQETQYF. The CDR3 DNA reads as TGCGCCAGCAGCCCCACGTCGGTGTTCCAAGAGACCCAGTACTTC. The chain links TRBV5-1 to TRBJ2-5; D is unresolved. Per germline, CDR1 SGHRS and CDR2 YFSETQ. The CDR3 runs 15 residues. Between the trimmed V and J ends, which lost 4 bases and 1 base, there was a span of 14 bases. The whole variable domain, remainder taken from reference TRBV5-1 and TRBJ2-5, is KAGVTQTPRYLIKTRGQQVTLSCSPISGHRSVSWYQQTPGQGLQFLFEYFSETQRNKGNFPGRFSGRQFSNSRSEMNVSTLELGDSALYLCASSPTSVFQETQYFGPGTRLLVL.

This chain joins TRBV2 and TRBJ2-3; D is uncertain. CDR3 length: 14 residues. V was shortened by 10 bases and J by 1 base, with 15 bases between the two germline ends. The V gene's germline CDR1 is SNHLY and CDR2 FYNNEI. CDR3 sequence reads: CAIEETTGTDTQYF. The DNA of the CDR3 is TGTGCCATTGAGGAGACCACAGGCACAGATACGCAGTATTTT.

This clone occurred a few times. The CDR3 nucleotides are TGTGCCAGCAGAGGAACGGAAAGGGGAGGCTACACCTTC. Protein product: CASRGTERGGYTF. The chain recombines TRBV19 with TRBJ1-2, with D possibly being TRBD1 (5 bases). Trimming took off 9 bases at V and 8 bases at J, with 19 bases between the two ends. Germline V gene data show CDR1 as LNHDA and CDR2 as SQIVND (reference sequence). The CDR3 runs to 13 residues.

This chain links TRBV9 with TRBJ2-5; 8 bases match TRBD2. Looked up from germline, CDR1 is SGDLS and CDR2 is YYNGEE. The V gene end was trimmed by 4 bases and the J gene end by 4 bases; junction bases not matched to a gene: 6. This CDR3 contains 14 residues. Written as DNA, the CDR3 is TGTGCCAGCAGCCCCCGGGGGGGCCGAGAGACCCAGTACTTC. Amino acid sequence: CASSPRGGRETQYF.

This clone was recorded only once. The chain employs TRBV4-3 and TRBJ1-3, with no clear D. The V end was cut by 1 base, the J end by 11 bases, with 15 bases between. The CDR3 has 14 amino acids. Germline V gene lookup returns CDR1 LGHNA and CDR2 YSLEER. CDR3 loop: CASSQAYGGAAIYF. The CDR3 DNA reads TGCGCCAGCAGCCAAGCCTATGGCGGCGCCGCCATATATTTT.

The chain employs TRBV5-1 and TRBJ2-5; no clear D. Germline CDR1 reads SGHRS; CDR2 reads YFSETQ. V was shortened by 0 bases and J by 2 bases, with 8 bases between the two germline ends. The CDR3 contains 14 residues. As DNA, the CDR3 is TGCGCCAGCAGCTTGGGGCAAAAACAAGAGACCCAGTACTTC. Residues: CASSLGQKQETQYF.

J is TRBJ1-5 and V is TRBV7-9; perhaps TRBD1 as D (5 bases). V shed 4 bases and J shed 6 bases, with 16 bases lying between them. Germline assignment: CDR1 SEHNR and CDR2 FQNEAQ (reference sequence). The CDR3 contains 15 residues. The CDR3 bases are TGTGCCAGCAGCTCCCCGGGACCGGGGATTCAGCCCCAGCATTTT. This encodes CASSSPGPGIQPQHF.

V and J are TRBV7-9 and TRBJ2-3, with 13 positions matching TRBD2. Trimming removed 5 bases from V and 6 bases from J; junction bases left unmatched: 11. Looked up from germline, CDR1 is SEHNR and CDR2 is FQNEAQ (reference sequence). This CDR3 spans 17 amino acids. This CDR3 reads CASSLSIGLAGADTQYF. In DNA form, the CDR3 reads TGTGCCAGCAGCCTTTCGATCGGACTAGCGGGGGCGGATACGCAGTATTTT.

The genes are TRBV4-2 and TRBJ2-3; possibly TRBD1 for D (6 bases). The CDR3 is made up of 16 amino acids. Germline V gene sequence: CDR1 LGHNA, CDR2 YNFKEQ. V was cut by 0 bases and J by 2 bases, with 12 bases left in between. The CDR3 reads CASSQETGPNTDTQYF. DNA of the CDR3: TGTGCCAGCAGCCAAGAAACAGGGCCGAACACAGATACGCAGTATTTT.

The CDR3 loop is CASIASGGAWKTQYF. CDR3 nucleotide sequence: TGTGCCAGTATTGCTAGCGGGGGGGCTTGGAAGACCCAGTACTTC. V gene TRBV7-2 combines with J gene TRBJ2-5, with 12 bases lining up with TRBD2. Trimming removed 9 bases from V and 6 bases from J; junction bases left unmatched: 11. This CDR3 has 15 residues. In germline, CDR1 is SGHTA, CDR2 FQGNSA.

The rearrangement uses TRBV6-1 and TRBJ2-2, with 12 bases aligning to TRBD2. The germline CDR1 and CDR2 sequences are MNHNS and SASEGT. The trim removed 1 base at V and 4 bases at J, leaving 7 bases unmatched. The CDR3 extends over 18 amino acids. The CDR3 DNA is TGTGCCAGCAGTGAAGTTCTAGCGGGGGGGCCTGGCACCGGGGAGCTGTTTTTT. Its translation is CASSEVLAGGPGTGELFF.